Listed below are T cell receptor beta chains from one sample, sequenced in a study of a mutant IDH1 vaccine in newly diagnosed glioma. Some clones are missing from TCRdb's copy, which holds only in-frame ones; the method was immunoSEQ multiplex PCR. Of 50,000 or so clones listed, roughly 90% were seen once; the top ten hold around 2.5%. The sequencing used PBMCs, collected from a glioma patient treated with radiotherapy, temozolomide or both. These receptors all come from a man in his forties with glioma. CDR3s include the opening cysteine and the closing phenylalanine or tryptophan. D genes are given only for firm matches. Clone sizes are given selectively: once, few, many, or a class where the clone is expanded.

d_call,j_call,v_call,clone_size,cdr3_nt,cdr3_aa
TRBD2,TRBJ2-2,TRBV7-9,.,TGTGCCAGCAGCTTAGAACTAGCGGCGACCGGGGAGCTGTTTTTT,CASSLELAATGELFF
.,TRBJ1-3,TRBV7-8,.,TGTGCCAGCAGCGCAACACAGGGACGGAGCTCTGGAAACACCATATATTTT,CASSATQGRSSGNTIYF
TRBD2,TRBJ2-2,TRBV7-9,.,TGTGCCAGCAGCCCCCTTAGCGGGGCCAACACCGGGGAGCTGTTTTTT,CASSPLSGANTGELFF
TRBD1,TRBJ2-7,TRBV27,.,TGTGCCAGCAGTTTAGTACAGGGGGCCTACGAGCAGTACTTC,CASSLVQGAYEQYF
.,TRBJ1-5,TRBV29-1,once,TGCAGCGTGTCACAGGGATATAGCAATCAGCCCCAGCATTTT,CSVSQGYSNQPQHF
.,TRBJ1-1,TRBV7-3,.,TGTGCCAGCAGCTGGGCTATGAACACTGAAGCTTTCTTT,CASSWAMNTEAFF
TRBD1,TRBJ2-5,TRBV7-3,few,TGTGCCAGCAGCTTAAACGGACAGGGCCAGACCCAGTACTTC,CASSLNGQGQTQYF
.,TRBJ2-2,TRBV2,.,TGTGCCAGCAGCAGGGACTTCAACACCGGGGAGCTGTTTTTT,CASSRDFNTGELFF
.,TRBJ2-1,TRBV5-1,.,TGCGCCAGCAGCGGTACTGACCATGAGCAGTTCTTC,CASSGTDHEQFF
.,TRBJ1-5,TRBV27,.,TGTGCCATAGAGGACAATCAGCCCCAGCATTTT,CAIEDNQPQHF